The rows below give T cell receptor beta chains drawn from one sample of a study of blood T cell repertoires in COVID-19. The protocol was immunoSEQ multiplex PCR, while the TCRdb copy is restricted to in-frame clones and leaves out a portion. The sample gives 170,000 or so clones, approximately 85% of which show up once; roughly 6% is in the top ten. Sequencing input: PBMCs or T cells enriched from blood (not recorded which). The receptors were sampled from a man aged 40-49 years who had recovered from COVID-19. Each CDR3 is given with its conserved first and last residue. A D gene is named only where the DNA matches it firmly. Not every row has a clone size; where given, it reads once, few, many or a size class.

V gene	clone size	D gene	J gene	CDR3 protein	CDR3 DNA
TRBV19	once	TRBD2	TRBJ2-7	CASSPRTSGRSYEQYF	TGTGCCAGTAGTCCTCGGACTAGCGGGAGATCCTACGAGCAGTACTTC
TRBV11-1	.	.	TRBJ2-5	CASSTARSYQETQYF	TGTGCCAGCAGTACGGCCAGGTCGTACCAAGAGACCCAGTACTTC
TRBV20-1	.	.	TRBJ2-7	CSASRGEQYF	TGCAGTGCTTCTAGGGGCGAGCAGTACTTC
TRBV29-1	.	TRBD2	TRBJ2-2	CSVEGREGTSGELFF	TGCAGCGTTGAGGGGCGGGAGGGAACTAGCGGGGAGCTGTTTTTT
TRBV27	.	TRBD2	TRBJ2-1	CASLRRGSNEQFF	TGTGCCAGCCTCCGGCGGGGGTCCAATGAGCAGTTCTTC
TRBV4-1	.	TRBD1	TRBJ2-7	CASSQVAGTGWEQYF	TGCGCCAGCAGCCAAGTCGCCGGGACAGGGTGGGAGCAGTACTTC
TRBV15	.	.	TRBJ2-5	CATSRPQGPETQYF	TGTGCCACCAGCAGGCCCCAGGGGCCCGAGACCCAGTACTTC
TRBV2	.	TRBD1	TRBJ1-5	CASRTGSNQPQHF	TGTGCCAGTCGGACAGGTAGCAATCAGCCCCAGCATTTT
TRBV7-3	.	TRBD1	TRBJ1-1	CASSSTGADTEAFF	TGTGCCAGCAGCTCCACAGGGGCAGACACTGAAGCTTTCTTT
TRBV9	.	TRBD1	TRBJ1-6	CASSGSGTANSPLHF	TGTGCCAGCAGCGGATCCGGGACAGCTAATTCACCCCTCCACTTT
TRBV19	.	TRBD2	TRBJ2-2	CATFPRGRGGQNTGELFF	TGTGCCACCTTCCCCCGGGGGCGCGGGGGGCAGAACACCGGGGAGCTGTTTTTT
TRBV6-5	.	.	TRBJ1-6	CASKGQGSSPLHF	TGTGCCAGCAAGGGCCAGGGATCCTCACCCCTCCACTTT
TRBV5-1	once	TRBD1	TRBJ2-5	CASSLGGQGATETQYF	TGCGCCAGCAGCTTGGGGGGACAGGGGGCAACAGAGACCCAGTACTTC
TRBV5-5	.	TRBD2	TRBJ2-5	CASSELAGGVYQETQYF	TGTGCCAGCAGCGAACTAGCGGGGGGCGTGTACCAAGAGACCCAGTACTTC